These 9 T cell receptor beta chains originate from one sample sequenced in a study of shared clonotypes between healthy human individuals (dated by TCRdb to 2019 to 2021). Library creation used the immunoSEQ multiplex PCR assay. TCRdb holds this immuneACCESS table with in-frame rearrangements only. Some clones are missing; in checked studies, unresolved V genes explain under half, and the rest has no known cause. In all, the sample holds 950,000 to 1,300,000 clones, and about 75% of those were seen once. About 1.5% of the sample rests with the top ten. The sequenced sample was memory CD4+ T cells sorted from blood. Reading the label with the study, this specimen's cell subset or site is: CD45RA-negative fraction. All receptors come from a man between 18 and 29 years old in good health.

The J gene is TRBJ1-1, the V gene TRBV6-5; D gene uncertain. The CDR3 length is 11 residues. Trimming stripped 5 bases from V and 10 bases from J, with 11 bases between. Germline lookup yields CDR1 MNHEY and CDR2 SVGAGI. The DNA for the CDR3 is TGTGCCAGCAGTGTCACTTCTGGAGCTTTCTTT. As protein: CASSVTSGAFF.

The chain links TRBV7-2 to TRBJ2-3; D uncertain. Trimming took 5 bases from V and 5 from J, leaving 5 bases between them. The CDR3 totals 11 residues. The germline gives CDR1 SGHTA, CDR2 FQGNSA. The CDR3 sequence is CASSTGDTQYF. DNA of the CDR3: TGTGCCAGCAGCACCGGAGATACGCAGTATTTT.

This sequence joins TRBV5-1 and TRBJ1-1; 8 positions match TRBD1. The CDR3 is 18 residues long. With 5 bases clipped from V and 1 base from J, the junction kept 16 bases outside the gene matches. Germline CDR1 SGHRS, CDR2 YFSETQ. The CDR3 here is CASRPGQGLYFQNTEAFF. The DNA of the CDR3 is TGCGCCAGCAGGCCCGGACAGGGATTATATTTCCAGAACACTGAAGCTTTCTTT.

The chain combines TRBV10-1 with TRBJ2-7, with no clear D. Germline V gene data show CDR1 as WNHNN and CDR2 as SYGVQD (reference sequence). Trimming pared 4 bases from V and 4 bases from J, leaving 11 bases between. The length of the CDR3 is 13 residues. This chain's CDR3 is CASSARRSYEQYF. CDR3 nucleotides: TGCGCCAGCAGTGCCCGTCGTTCTTACGAGCAGTACTTC.

The chain employs TRBV28 and TRBJ2-7; the match to TRBD1 covers 7 bases. The ends lost 6 bases at V and 7 bases at J; junction bases unmatched: 18. CDR3 length: 16 residues. Germline V gene sequence: CDR1 MDHEN, CDR2 SYDVKM. The CDR3 DNA is TGTGCCAGCAGCTCTCCCAGACAGGGACCAAAGGATGAGCAGTACTTC. Translated: CASSSPRQGPKDEQYF.

This clone was seen a handful of times. Other DNA sequences in the sample encode the same CDR3. V usage is TRBV5-1 and J usage is TRBJ2-5; D is undetermined. Germline CDR1 and CDR2: SGHRS and YFSETQ. Trimming cost V 0 bases and J 5 bases, with 8 bases left between them. The CDR3 loop spans 13 amino acids. Here the CDR3 reads CASSLDVWETQYF. The CDR3, as DNA: TGCGCCAGCAGCTTGGACGTTTGGGAGACCCAGTACTTC.

This chain's CDR3 is CASSSGTGSGNTIYF. The CDR3 DNA reads as TGTGCCAGCAGCTCCGGGACGGGCTCTGGAAACACCATATATTTT. This sequence joins TRBV7-6 and TRBJ1-3, with D maybe TRBD1 (5 bases). The CDR3 runs 15 residues. In germline, CDR1 is SGHVS, CDR2 FNYEAQ. V lost 4 bases to trimming and J lost 0 bases, with 10 bases between them.

This clone came up a few times. The CDR3: CASTPIPGRVGTGELFF. The CDR3 DNA sequence: TGTGCCAGCACCCCCATACCCGGGAGGGTGGGCACCGGGGAGCTGTTTTTT. The chain uses TRBV5-4 and TRBJ2-2; 8 bases align to TRBD2. Germline V lookup: CDR1 SGHNT, CDR2 YYREEE (reference sequence). CDR3 length: 17 residues. J was trimmed by 4 bases and V by 6 bases; bases with no gene match: 14.

V and J are TRBV7-9 and TRBJ1-5; D not resolved. Germline CDR1 and CDR2: SEHNR and FQNEAQ (reference sequence). Trimming removed 1 base from V and 0 bases from J, with 7 bases in between. The CDR3 runs 15 residues. The CDR3 region has the DNA TGTGCCAGCAGCTTAGATCAATATAGCAATCAGCCCCAGCATTTT. Amino acids: CASSLDQYSNQPQHF.